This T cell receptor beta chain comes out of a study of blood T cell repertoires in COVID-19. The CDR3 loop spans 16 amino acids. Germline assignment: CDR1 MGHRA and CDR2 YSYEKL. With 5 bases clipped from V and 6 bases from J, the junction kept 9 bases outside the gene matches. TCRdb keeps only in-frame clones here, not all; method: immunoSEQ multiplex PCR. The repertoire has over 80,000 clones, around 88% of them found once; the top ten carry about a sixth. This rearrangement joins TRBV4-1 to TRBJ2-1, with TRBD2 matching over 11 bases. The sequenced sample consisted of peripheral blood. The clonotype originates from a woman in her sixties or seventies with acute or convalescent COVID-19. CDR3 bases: TGCGCCAGCAGCTTTAACCTAGCGGGAGGTTCCAATGAGCAGTTCTTC. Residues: CASSFNLAGGSNEQFF.